The 30 T cell receptor beta chains below were found in one sample sequenced in a study of T cell responses to AZD1222 COVID-19 vaccine. Assay: immunoSEQ multiplex PCR; the TCRdb copy retains only in-frame clones and omits some. The table lists 150,000 to 200,000 clones, 85% to 95% of them singletons. The sample was peripheral blood, taken on day 0 of AZD1222 vaccination. The receptors come from an adult in good health.

CDR3 in DNA: TGCGCCAGCAGCGATCAGAAGAACACTGAAGCTTTCTTT. Encoded protein: CASSDQKNTEAFF. This chain joins TRBV5-1 and TRBJ1-1; D remains unclear. The CDR3 contains 13 residues. Trimming left V 4 bases short and J 1 base short, with 8 bases between. Germline loops: CDR1 SGHRS, CDR2 YFSETQ.

The chain recombines TRBV19 with TRBJ1-5; D uncertain. This CDR3 is built from 16 residues. The germline V gene encodes CDR1 LNHDA and CDR2 SQIVND (reference sequence). The ends were cut back, 1 base at V and 3 bases at J, with 13 bases in the middle. The CDR3 reads CASSIAGLRVNQPQHF. The CDR3 DNA reads as TGTGCCAGTAGTATAGCTGGTCTAAGGGTCAATCAGCCCCAGCATTTT.

The CDR3 DNA reads TGTGCCAGCTCACCCGGTCTCACAGATACGCAGTATTTT. It translates to CASSPGLTDTQYF. The chain combines TRBV18 with TRBJ2-3; no firm D call. Germline V CDR1 and CDR2: KGHSH, LQKENI. The CDR3 extends over 13 amino acids. V dropped 3 bases and J dropped 2 bases, with 6 bases sitting between them.

This rearrangement joins TRBV11-2 to TRBJ2-7; TRBD1 matches 7 bases. The CDR3 has 15 residues. Germline-derived CDR1 and CDR2 are SGHAT and FQNNGV. J gave up 0 bases and V 5 bases, and 7 bases lay outside the gene matches. The CDR3 region has the DNA TGTGCCAGCAGCGCCGCGACAGGGACCTCCTACGAGCAGTACTTC. Residues: CASSAATGTSYEQYF.

This chain joins TRBV4-2 and TRBJ2-1; D unresolved. There are 16 residues in the CDR3. Deletions cut 0 bases from V and 0 bases from J, with 9 bases between. From germline, CDR1 is LGHNA and CDR2 YNFKEQ. Written as DNA, the CDR3 is TGTGCCAGCAGCCAAGATAGACCCAGCTCCTACAATGAGCAGTTCTTC. Translated, it gives CASSQDRPSSYNEQFF.

This clone was detected only once. The rearrangement joins TRBV6-1 to TRBJ1-4; TRBD1 might be the D (6 bases). Germline lookup yields CDR1 MNHNS and CDR2 SASEGT. There are 17 residues in the CDR3. V lost 4 bases to trimming and J lost 4 bases, with 19 bases between them. CDR3 loop: CASSGAGDADFNEKLFF. Written as DNA, the CDR3 is TGTGCCAGCAGTGGGGCAGGGGACGCCGACTTTAATGAAAAACTGTTTTTT.

Only a few counts were recorded for this clone. The rearrangement links TRBV4-1 to TRBJ2-1; perhaps D is TRBD1 or TRBD2 (5 bases each). Trimming left V 3 bases short and J 0 bases short, with 15 bases between. CDR3 length equals 17 residues. CDR1 and CDR2 from the germline V gene are MGHRA and YSYEKL. The CDR3 DNA sequence: TGCGCCAGCAGCCAGGGGTTCGGGGCCAGCTCCTACAATGAGCAGTTCTTC. This translates into CASSQGFGASSYNEQFF.

The rearrangement links TRBV4-1 to TRBJ2-7; D gene ambiguous. V was pared by 0 bases and J by 7 bases, with 16 bases between. The CDR3 is 15 amino acids. CDR1 and CDR2 from the germline V gene are MGHRA and YSYEKL. The CDR3 DNA reads TGCGCCAGCAGCCAAGATCCTGTTCAAATGAGGGAGCAGTACTTC. It encodes CASSQDPVQMREQYF.

The V call is TRBV7-6, the J call TRBJ1-2, with 9 bases aligning to TRBD1. Germline V gives CDR1 SGHVS, CDR2 FNYEAQ. This CDR3 is 16 amino acids long. The ends lost 5 bases at V and 4 bases at J; junction bases unmatched: 11. CDR3 sequence: CASSPVPGQGTYGYTF. CDR3 in DNA: TGTGCCAGCAGCCCGGTCCCGGGACAGGGTACCTATGGCTACACCTTC.

CDR3 residues: CASSYFGASFYGYTF. The CDR3 nucleotides are TGTGCCAGCAGTTACTTTGGGGCCTCTTTTTATGGCTACACCTTC. J is TRBJ1-2 and V is TRBV6-5, with D maybe TRBD1 (5 bases). The CDR3 totals 15 residues. Germline V gives CDR1 MNHEY, CDR2 SVGAGI. V was shortened by 1 base and J by 5 bases, with 14 bases between the two germline ends.

This clone came up a few times. The chain couples TRBV7-3 to TRBJ2-3, with D perhaps matching TRBD2 (5 bases). Trimming pared 2 bases from V and 2 bases from J, leaving 26 bases between. The CDR3 runs 20 residues. CDR1 SGHTA and CDR2 FQGTGA come from the germline V gene. The CDR3: CASSLVPRLAGTQFTDTQYF. As DNA, the CDR3 is TGTGCCAGCAGCTTAGTTCCCCGGCTAGCCGGAACCCAATTCACAGATACGCAGTATTTT.

The rearrangement uses TRBV19 and TRBJ2-1, with TRBD2 as a possible D gene (6 bases). In germline, CDR1 is LNHDA, CDR2 SQIVND (reference sequence). Trimming removed 3 bases from V and 4 bases from J, with 16 bases in between. The CDR3 has 16 amino acids. The CDR3 DNA is TGTGCCAGTAGTATTCAGCGAGCGGGCGTTTACAATGAGCAGTTCTTC. It yields the protein CASSIQRAGVYNEQFF.

The V gene is TRBV19, the J gene TRBJ1-2; tentatively, D is TRBD1 (6 bases). Germline-derived CDR1 and CDR2 are LNHDA and SQIVND (reference sequence). V dropped 10 bases and J dropped 4 bases, with 19 bases sitting between them. The CDR3 consists of 14 residues. Here the CDR3 DNA reads TGTGCCACCCGCCGGTCAGGGGTTGGCTATGGCTACACCTTC. Protein sequence: CATRRSGVGYGYTF.

The V gene is TRBV2, the J gene TRBJ2-7; possibly TRBD2 for D (6 bases). The V end was cut by 4 bases, the J end by 5 bases, with 15 bases between. CDR1 is SNHLY and CDR2 is FYNNEI in the germline V gene. This CDR3 has 14 amino acids. This CDR3 is CASSVAGSGNEQYF. CDR3 DNA: TGTGCCAGCAGTGTGGCGGGATCGGGAAACGAGCAGTACTTC.

The chain recombines TRBV4-3 with TRBJ2-1; TRBD1 matches 8 bases. Germline V lookup: CDR1 LGHNA, CDR2 YSLEER. With 4 bases clipped from V and 12 bases from J, the junction kept 17 bases outside the gene matches. The CDR3 is made up of 16 amino acids. This chain's CDR3 is CASSLQGGQGRGGQFF. CDR3 in DNA: TGCGCCAGCAGCCTCCAGGGAGGACAGGGAAGGGGTGGGCAGTTCTTC.

V and J are TRBV29-1 and TRBJ1-2; 7 bases agree with TRBD1. CDR3 length: 13 amino acids. V was clipped by 6 bases and J by 7 bases; unmatched bases: 11. CDR1 is SQVTM and CDR2 is ANQGSEA in the germline V gene. The CDR3 reads CSVEINYRGGYTF. CDR3 DNA: TGCAGCGTCGAAATAAATTACAGGGGTGGCTACACCTTC.

The rearrangement links TRBV10-3 to TRBJ1-4; D ambiguous. V shed 0 bases and J shed 0 bases, with 8 bases lying between them. The CDR3 runs to 16 residues. The germline V gene has CDR1 ENHRY and CDR2 SYGVKD. Written as DNA, the CDR3 is TGTGCCATCAGTGAGTCGACGGGAGCAACTAATGAAAAACTGTTTTTT. It codes for CAISESTGATNEKLFF.

The rearrangement uses TRBV6-2 or TRBV6-3 and TRBJ1-1; 7 nucleotides line up with TRBD1. This CDR3 is built from 13 residues. J lost 12 bases, V lost 4 bases, and 11 bases had no gene match. Germline CDR1 reads MNHEY; CDR2 reads SVGEGT. The CDR3 DNA sequence: TGTGCCAGCAGTTCACCCACGGGACAGAGGCCTTTCTTT. This gives the protein CASSSPTGQRPFF.

The V gene is TRBV6-5, the J gene TRBJ1-6; D gene ambiguous. V lost 8 bases, J lost 7 bases, and 15 bases lay in between. Germline-derived CDR1 and CDR2 are MNHEY and SVGAGI. The CDR3 runs to 14 residues. CDR3 coding DNA: TGTGCCAGCGGCGGGAGGAGCGGCAATTCACCCCTCCACTTT. This codes for CASGGRSGNSPLHF.

CDR3 region: CATSRTSGALGEQFF. Written as DNA, the CDR3 is TGTGCCACCAGTCGAACTAGCGGAGCTTTAGGTGAGCAGTTCTTC. The rearrangement uses TRBV24-1 and TRBJ2-1, with 8 bases lining up with TRBD2. The J segment lost 9 bases and the V segment lost 6 bases, leaving 12 bases of the junction unmatched. The CDR3 covers 15 residues. Looked up from germline, CDR1 is KGHDR and CDR2 is SFDVKD.

V gene TRBV4-2 combines with J gene TRBJ1-2, with unresolved D. Germline V gives CDR1 LGHNA, CDR2 YNFKEQ. Trimming stripped 4 bases from V and 2 bases from J, with 14 bases between. This CDR3 comprises 15 residues. Written as DNA, the CDR3 is TGTGCCAGCAGCCTCTTCGCCGATCGCAACTATGGCTACACCTTC. Protein: CASSLFADRNYGYTF.

This chain uses TRBV7-6 with TRBJ1-4; TRBD1 is a possible D gene (5 bases). The CDR3 has 14 amino acids. Trimming took 1 base from V and 3 from J, leaving 6 bases between them. Per germline, CDR1 SGHVS and CDR2 FNYEAQ. CDR3 residues: CASSLGGANEKLFF. The CDR3 DNA reads as TGTGCCAGCAGCTTAGGGGGGGCTAATGAAAAACTGTTTTTT.

This clone came up a few times. The chain uses TRBV19 and TRBJ1-1; 12 nucleotides align to TRBD1. Trimming took 6 bases from V and 6 from J; bases not matched to a gene: 17. Germline-derived CDR1 and CDR2 are LNHDA and SQIVND (reference sequence). The CDR3 is 18 residues long. CDR3 sequence reads: CASSTTPNLGTGGSEAFF. CDR3 DNA sequence: TGTGCCAGTAGCACAACCCCGAACCTCGGGACAGGGGGCTCTGAAGCTTTCTTT.

The rearrangement uses TRBV7-2 and TRBJ2-1, with 12 bases fitting TRBD2. Germline V CDR1 and CDR2: SGHTA, FQGNSA. CDR3 length equals 17 residues. The V gene end was trimmed by 2 bases and the J gene end by 3 bases; junction bases not matched to a gene: 5. Written as DNA, the CDR3 is TGTGCCAGCAGCTTACGAATACTAGCGGGGGGCTACAATGAGCAGTTCTTC. Protein sequence: CASSLRILAGGYNEQFF.

The rearrangement joins TRBV6-5 to TRBJ2-5; unclear D gene. CDR1 and CDR2 from the germline V gene are MNHEY and SVGAGI. With 6 bases removed from V and 5 bases from J, the gap between germline ends came to 13 bases. The CDR3 totals 13 residues. CDR3 sequence: CASSRAWHETQYF. As DNA, the CDR3 is TGTGCCAGCAGCCGCGCGTGGCACGAGACCCAGTACTTC.

The V call is TRBV19, the J call TRBJ1-2; TRBD1 aligns across 9 bases. The CDR3 spans 13 residues. V lost 6 bases to trimming and J lost 7 bases; unmatched junction nucleotides: 6. Germline assignment: CDR1 LNHDA and CDR2 SQIVND (reference sequence). In DNA form, the CDR3 reads TGTGCCAGTAGCCAAACAGGGGGCTCTGGCTACACCTTC. This encodes CASSQTGGSGYTF.

The genes are TRBV30 and TRBJ1-2, with D uncertain. The germline V and J ends were trimmed by 1 base and 8 bases, with 11 bases remaining between them. The CDR3 is made up of 12 amino acids. The V gene's germline CDR1 is GTSNPN and CDR2 SVGIG (reference sequence). Written as DNA, the CDR3 is TGTGCCTGGAGTGCCCCGCACGGGGGCTACACCTTC. Translating gives CAWSAPHGGYTF.

The chain carries TRBV3-1 (or the pseudogene TRBV3-2) and TRBJ1-2, with 7 bases identical to TRBD1. Losses at the gene ends were 1 base for V and 5 bases for J; bases not matched to a gene: 7. CDR1 is LGHDT, CDR2 YNNKEL, per germline (reference sequence). The CDR3 sequence is 15 residues long. CDR3 sequence: CASSQAGDRVYGYTF. The CDR3, as DNA: TGTGCCAGCAGCCAAGCGGGAGACAGGGTATATGGCTACACCTTC.

This chain connects TRBV5-1 to TRBJ2-3; 11 bases match TRBD2. The CDR3 runs 16 residues. The J segment lost 6 bases and the V segment lost 4 bases, leaving 10 bases of the junction unmatched. The V gene's germline CDR1 is SGHRS and CDR2 YFSETQ. Here the CDR3 reads CASSRGLAVEADTQYF. DNA of the CDR3: TGCGCCAGCAGCCGGGGACTAGCGGTCGAGGCGGATACGCAGTATTTT.

This clone has just one count. This sequence joins TRBV24-1 and TRBJ1-2; D not certain. The CDR3 has 14 residues. Germline CDR1 KGHDR, CDR2 SFDVKD. With 4 bases removed from V and 10 bases from J, the gap between germline ends came to 18 bases. In nucleotides, the CDR3 is TGTGCCACCAGTGACACGATGACGACCGGTGACTACACCTTC. Its protein is CATSDTMTTGDYTF.